Listed here are 8 T cell receptor beta chains from one sample, sequenced in a study of blood T cell repertoires in COVID-19. Assay: immunoSEQ multiplex PCR; the TCRdb copy retains only in-frame clones and omits some. This repertoire shows approximately 390,000 clones, approximately 87% found once; its top ten account for about 9.4%. What was sequenced was PBMCs or T cells enriched from blood (not recorded which). The source is a woman aged 45-65 years who had recovered from COVID-19.

This clone showed up just once. The chain couples TRBV30 to TRBJ1-1; tentative D call: TRBD1 (6 bases). CDR1 and CDR2 from the germline V gene are GTSNPN and SVGIG (reference sequence). Trimming left V 4 bases short and J 1 base short, with 13 bases between. The CDR3 is made up of 14 amino acids. CDR3 bases: TGTGCCTGGATTAGAAGGGGGGGGAACACTGAAGCTTTCTTT. It is translated as CAWIRRGGNTEAFF.

The rearrangement joins TRBV27 to TRBJ2-7; no firm D call. Trimming took off 3 bases at V and 7 bases at J, with 4 bases between the two ends. Germline V gene sequence: CDR1 MNHEY, CDR2 SMNVEV (reference sequence). The CDR3 length is 10 residues. CDR3 sequence (DNA): TGTGCCAGCAGTTTTCCGGAGCAGTACTTC. This encodes CASSFPEQYF.

V gene TRBV6-5 combines with J gene TRBJ1-1, with D hard to call. This CDR3 has 14 residues. Trimming took off 6 bases at V and 7 bases at J, with 18 bases between the two ends. Germline-derived CDR1 and CDR2 are MNHEY and SVGAGI. The CDR3 coding sequence is TGTGCCAGCAGGATGGACTCTCCCCGGGGTGAAGCTTTCTTT. It encodes CASRMDSPRGEAFF.

The chain carries TRBV5-1 and TRBJ1-1; 10 positions match TRBD1. J was trimmed by 1 base and V by 6 bases; bases with no gene match: 3. The germline V gene has CDR1 SGHRS and CDR2 YFSETQ. The CDR3 length is 14 residues. The CDR3 nucleotides read TGCGCCAGCACCCGGACAGGGGGGAACACTGAAGCTTTCTTT. It yields the protein CASTRTGGNTEAFF.

The chain joins TRBV27 to TRBJ1-2, with D perhaps matching TRBD1 (5 bases). This CDR3 comprises 15 residues. CDR1 is MNHEY, CDR2 SMNVEV, per germline (reference sequence). Trimming pared 5 bases from V and 8 bases from J, leaving 21 bases between. CDR3 bases: TGTGCCAGCAGTCCCCGGACAATATGGGGTGGCGGCTACACCTTC. Translated, it gives CASSPRTIWGGGYTF.

The rearrangement uses TRBV18 and TRBJ1-6; tentative D call: TRBD1 (5 bases). Germline assignment: CDR1 KGHSH and CDR2 LQKENI. CDR3 length equals 15 residues. V lost 3 bases and J 3 bases, leaving 9 bases between the germline ends. The CDR3 DNA sequence: TGTGCCAGCTCACCTGGACAAGGCTATAATTCACCCCTCCACTTT. Its protein product is CASSPGQGYNSPLHF.

The chain combines TRBV4-1 with TRBJ2-1, with 9 bases fitting TRBD1. V lost 1 base to trimming and J lost 1 base; unmatched junction nucleotides: 5. The germline V gene has CDR1 MGHRA and CDR2 YSYEKL. CDR3 length: 17 amino acids. The CDR3: CASSQGAGTGSYNEQFF. DNA for the CDR3: TGCGCCAGCAGCCAAGGGGCCGGGACAGGGTCCTACAATGAGCAGTTCTTC.

This chain uses TRBV15 with TRBJ2-7, with D possibly matching TRBD1 (5 bases). V lost 1 base to trimming and J lost 6 bases, with 13 bases between them. The CDR3 loop spans 14 amino acids. Germline CDR1 and CDR2: LNHNV and YYDKDF (reference sequence). The DNA for the CDR3 is TGTGCCACCAGCAGAGTAAAAGGGGCTGGCGAGCAGTACTTC. It codes for CATSRVKGAGEQYF.